Each of the 12 T cell receptor beta chains below was sequenced from the same sample in a study of blood T cell repertoires in COVID-19. Clones were read by immunoSEQ multiplex PCR, and TCRdb kept only the in-frame ones, dropping some. The data contain 270,000 or so clones, roughly four fifths of them singletons. Sequenced sample: PBMCs or T cells enriched from blood (not recorded which). These receptors all stem from a man aged 50 or older who had recovered from COVID-19.

The chain is built from TRBV7-2 and TRBJ2-2, with D maybe TRBD1 (6 bases). The CDR3 has 15 amino acids. The germline V gene encodes CDR1 SGHTA and CDR2 FQGNSA. V gave up 4 bases and J gave up 6 bases, with 15 bases separating them. Here the CDR3 DNA reads TGTGCCAGCAGCTCCACAATACAGGGTTCCGGGGAGCTGTTTTTT. Residues: CASSSTIQGSGELFF.

This clone was observed once. The chain uses TRBV12-3 or TRBV12-4 and TRBJ1-1, with D possibly matching TRBD1 (5 bases). The V end lost 7 bases, the J end lost 2 bases, and 11 bases lay between the germline ends. This CDR3 spans 13 amino acids. The CDR3, as DNA: TGTGCCAGCACCCAGCAGGGCAACACTGAAGCTTTCTTT. This encodes CASTQQGNTEAFF.

The chain's CDR3 is CASSTTGGSYGYTF. The CDR3 nucleotides read TGTGCCAGCAGTACCACAGGGGGGAGCTATGGCTACACCTTC. The J gene is TRBJ1-2, the V gene TRBV6-5; 8 nucleotides agree with TRBD1. Germline trimming cut 5 bases from V and 4 bases from J; bases unmatched to any gene: 6. The CDR3 totals 14 residues. Per germline, CDR1 MNHEY and CDR2 SVGAGI.

The chain joins TRBV5-1 to TRBJ2-5; no clear D gene. This CDR3 spans 14 amino acids. Germline-derived CDR1 and CDR2 are SGHRS and YFSETQ. The V and J ends lost 0 bases and 2 bases respectively, with 8 bases between them. In nucleotides, the CDR3 is TGCGCCAGCAGCTTGGCCCCGGGTCAAGAGACCCAGTACTTC. This encodes CASSLAPGQETQYF.

This chain uses TRBV5-1 with TRBJ2-3; D is uncertain. Germline values: CDR1 SGHRS, CDR2 YFSETQ. The V end lost 0 bases, the J end lost 9 bases, and 8 bases lay between the germline ends. The CDR3 loop spans 12 amino acids. This CDR3 is CASSLALETQYF. For the CDR3, the DNA is TGCGCCAGCAGCTTGGCGCTAGAGACGCAGTATTTT.

This clone was observed a single time. The chain uses TRBV11-2 and TRBJ2-3, with TRBD2 matching over 13 bases. CDR1 and CDR2 (germline): SGHAT, FQNNGV. V was pared by 2 bases and J by 7 bases, with 15 bases of the junction left unmatched. The CDR3 has 19 residues. CDR3 sequence (DNA): TGTGCCAGCAGCTTATCCACCGGCCCACTAGCGGGGGGGATACATACGCAGTATTTT. Its translation is CASSLSTGPLAGGIHTQYF. Supplemented by reference TRBV11-2 and TRBJ2-3, the full variable domain reads EAGVAQSPRYKIIEKRQSVAFWCNPISGHATLYWYQQILGQGPKLLIQFQNNGVVDDSQLPKDRFSAERLKGVDSTLKIQPAKLEDSAVYLCASSLSTGPLAGGIHTQYFGPGTRLTVL.

This chain connects TRBV15 to TRBJ2-7; D is perhaps TRBD2 (7 bases). Germline-derived CDR1 and CDR2 are LNHNV and YYDKDF (reference sequence). The CDR3 contains 14 residues. V was shortened by 5 bases and J by 3 bases, with 14 bases between the two germline ends. The CDR3 coding sequence is TGTGCCACCAGCGTGCCGGGGGGCTACTACGAGCAGTACTTC. As protein: CATSVPGGYYEQYF.

This chain links TRBV15 with TRBJ1-5, with D maybe TRBD1 (5 bases). V lost 4 bases and J lost 0, with 13 bases in between. Germline CDR1 and CDR2: LNHNV and YYDKDF (reference sequence). The CDR3 contains 16 residues. In nucleotides, the CDR3 is TGTGCCACCAGCACCGGACGGACATATAGCAATCAGCCCCAGCATTTT. Amino acid sequence: CATSTGRTYSNQPQHF.

This chain connects TRBV20-1 to TRBJ2-7, with TRBD2 matching 13 bases. CDR1 is DFQATT and CDR2 is SNEGSKA in the germline V gene (reference sequence). The CDR3 runs 14 residues. The trim removed 3 bases at V and 2 bases at J, leaving 1 base unmatched. CDR3 amino acids: CSASGLAGAYEQYF. CDR3 nucleotide sequence: TGCAGTGCTAGTGGACTAGCGGGAGCCTACGAGCAGTACTTC.

V is TRBV29-1 and J is TRBJ2-7; 7 bases align to TRBD2. Losses at the gene ends were 6 bases for V and 10 bases for J; bases not matched to a gene: 12. CDR1 SQVTM and CDR2 ANQGSEA come from the germline V gene. CDR3 length: 12 residues. This CDR3 is CSVTSGTNRQYF. The CDR3 DNA is TGCAGCGTCACCTCCGGGACTAATCGTCAGTACTTC.

This chain links TRBV5-4 with TRBJ1-2, with 9 bases identical to TRBD1. This CDR3 comprises 15 residues. The germline gives CDR1 SGHNT, CDR2 YYREEE (reference sequence). V dropped 4 bases and J dropped 8; count of bases not matched to a gene: 12. The CDR3 reads CASSLRTGEGDGYTF. Here the CDR3 DNA reads TGTGCCAGCAGCCTGAGGACAGGGGAGGGAGACGGCTACACCTTC. Full variable domain (missing parts from reference TRBV5-4 and TRBJ1-2): ETGVTQSPTHLIKTRGQQVTLRCSSQSGHNTVSWYQQALGQGPQFIFQYYREEENGRGNFPPRFSGLQFPNYSSELNVNALELDDSALYLCASSLRTGEGDGYTFGSGTRLTVV.

In this sample, this clone turned up once. The chain couples TRBV5-4 to TRBJ1-3; D gene unclear. Germline V gene lookup returns CDR1 SGHNT and CDR2 YYREEE (reference sequence). The CDR3 sequence is 14 residues long. V lost 0 bases and J 5 bases, leaving 9 bases between the germline ends. The DNA of the CDR3 is TGTGCCAGCAGCTTGGCCGGAGGACGAAACACCATATATTTT. Translating gives CASSLAGGRNTIYF.